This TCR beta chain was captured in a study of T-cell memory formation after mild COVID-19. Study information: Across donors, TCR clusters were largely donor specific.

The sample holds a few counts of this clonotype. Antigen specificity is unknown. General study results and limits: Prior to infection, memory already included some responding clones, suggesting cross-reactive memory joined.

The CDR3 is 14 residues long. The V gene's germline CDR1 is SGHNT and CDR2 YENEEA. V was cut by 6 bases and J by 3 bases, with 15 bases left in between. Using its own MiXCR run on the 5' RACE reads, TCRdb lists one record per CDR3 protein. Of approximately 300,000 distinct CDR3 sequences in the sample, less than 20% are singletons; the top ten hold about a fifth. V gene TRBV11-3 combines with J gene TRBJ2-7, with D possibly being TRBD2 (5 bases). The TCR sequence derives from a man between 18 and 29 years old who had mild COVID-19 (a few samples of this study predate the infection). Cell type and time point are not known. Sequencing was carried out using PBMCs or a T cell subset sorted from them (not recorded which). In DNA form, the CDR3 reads TGTGCCAGCAGTTCCTCCCGGGGAGACTACGAGCAGTACTTC. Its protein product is CASSSSRGDYEQYF.